Following are 23 T cell receptor beta chains from one sample sequenced in a study of shared clonotypes between healthy human individuals. This table comes from immunoSEQ multiplex PCR, and its TCRdb copy is limited to in-frame clones, with some not included. Of hundreds of thousands of clones listed, 97% are singletons. Source material: naive CD4+ T cells sorted from blood. The subset is: CD45RA+ positively selected. These receptors came from a woman under 40 in good health.

V usage is TRBV11-3 and J usage is TRBJ2-2; D ambiguous. V lost 0 bases to trimming and J lost 2 bases, with 10 bases between them. Germline V gives CDR1 SGHNT, CDR2 YENEEA. This CDR3 is 16 amino acids long. CDR3 DNA sequence: TGTGCCAGCAGCTTAGATGGTATACCCAACACCGGGGAGCTGTTTTTT. Translating gives CASSLDGIPNTGELFF.

The rearrangement uses TRBV28 and TRBJ1-2, with D perhaps TRBD1 (6 bases). V gave up 8 bases and J gave up 2 bases, with 21 bases separating them. Germline lookup yields CDR1 MDHEN and CDR2 SYDVKM. The CDR3 extends over 16 amino acids. In nucleotides, the CDR3 is TGTGCCAGCTCCGCCCCCAGGGCGACAGGAAACTATGGCTACACCTTC. Translating it yields CASSAPRATGNYGYTF.

V is TRBV29-1 and J is TRBJ2-1, with TRBD2 matching over 7 bases. Germline CDR1 is SQVTM and CDR2 is ANQGSEA. Trimming took 0 bases from V and 5 from J; bases not matched to a gene: 7. This CDR3 contains 15 residues. The CDR3 reads CSVEEVASGDNEQFF. CDR3 nucleotide sequence: TGCAGCGTTGAAGAAGTAGCTAGCGGAGACAATGAGCAGTTCTTC.

The V and J genes are TRBV2 and TRBJ1-3, with D hard to call. This CDR3 has 13 residues. The V gene's germline CDR1 is SNHLY and CDR2 FYNNEI. V was clipped by 1 base and J by 2 bases, with 3 bases between them. CDR3 protein: CASSEVPGNTIYF. The CDR3 DNA is TGTGCCAGCAGTGAAGTCCCTGGAAACACCATATATTTT.

With respect to this clone: The sample carries other DNA sequences with the same CDR3. The rearrangement joins TRBV28 to TRBJ2-2; D is unclear. V lost 3 bases and J 6 bases, leaving 2 bases between the germline ends. In germline, CDR1 is MDHEN, CDR2 SYDVKM. The CDR3 is 11 residues long. CDR3 sequence: CASSFPGELFF. Here the CDR3 DNA reads TGTGCCAGCAGTTTCCCCGGGGAGCTGTTTTTT.

This CDR3 is CASSYIVSSEQYF. The CDR3 DNA is TGTGCCAGCAGTTATATCGTCTCGTCCGAGCAGTACTTC. The chain is built from TRBV6-5 and TRBJ2-7, with D hard to call. The CDR3 sequence is 13 residues long. Germline V gene lookup returns CDR1 MNHEY and CDR2 SVGAGI. The V end was cut by 3 bases, the J end by 6 bases, with 12 bases between.

This clone came up once. This chain links TRBV28 with TRBJ1-2, with TRBD1 matching 12 bases. CDR1 MDHEN and CDR2 SYDVKM come from the germline V gene. Trimming at V came to 6 bases and at J to 8 bases, leaving 7 bases not matched to a gene. This CDR3 has 14 amino acids. CDR3 sequence: CASRGTGGAEGYTF. Here the CDR3 DNA reads TGTGCCAGCAGGGGGACAGGGGGCGCGGAGGGCTACACCTTC.

This chain uses TRBV11-2 with TRBJ2-7; D might be TRBD1 (5 bases). Germline V lookup: CDR1 SGHAT, CDR2 FQNNGV. V was trimmed by 4 bases and J by 5 bases, leaving 21 bases between them. There are 16 residues in the CDR3. This CDR3 is CASSYRPRQSGHEQYF. CDR3 DNA sequence: TGTGCCAGCAGCTACCGCCCACGACAGTCGGGCCACGAGCAGTACTTC.

The chain joins TRBV19 to TRBJ2-7; no definite D call. V dropped 4 bases and J dropped 7 bases, with 20 bases sitting between them. This CDR3 is built from 15 residues. Germline assignment: CDR1 LNHDA and CDR2 SQIVND (reference sequence). The CDR3 is CASSTFLAALGEQYF. CDR3 nucleotide sequence: TGTGCCAGTAGTACTTTTCTCGCGGCCCTCGGGGAGCAGTACTTC.

The rearrangement joins TRBV27 to TRBJ1-2, with D perhaps TRBD1 (6 bases). Trimming took 5 bases from V and 5 from J, leaving 12 bases between them. The CDR3 sequence is 13 residues long. Germline assignment: CDR1 MNHEY and CDR2 SMNVEV (reference sequence). CDR3 bases: TGTGCCAGCAGTCCAACAGGGACGTATGGCTACACCTTC. This sequence encodes CASSPTGTYGYTF.

The V gene is TRBV27, the J gene TRBJ1-5; TRBD1 aligns across 10 bases. V lost 6 bases and J lost 0; bases outside the gene matches: 11. The CDR3 is made up of 18 amino acids. The germline gives CDR1 MNHEY, CDR2 SMNVEV (reference sequence). The CDR3 sequence is CASSPGTGVRSSNQPQHF. The CDR3 nucleotides are TGTGCCAGCAGCCCCGGGACAGGGGTAAGAAGTAGCAATCAGCCCCAGCATTTT.

CDR3 DNA sequence: TGTGCCTGGGCGAGCGGGAGGGCCCCCCCAGATACGCAGTATTTT. It is translated as CAWASGRAPPDTQYF. The chain recombines TRBV30 with TRBJ2-3, with 10 bases aligning to TRBD2. This CDR3 is 15 amino acids long. With 5 bases clipped from V and 4 bases from J, the junction kept 9 bases outside the gene matches. CDR1 is GTSNPN, CDR2 SVGIG, per germline (reference sequence).

The rearrangement joins TRBV5-1 to TRBJ1-1, with D tentatively TRBD1 (6 bases). Per the germline V gene, CDR1 is SGHRS and CDR2 is YFSETQ. This CDR3 contains 14 residues. Trimming stripped 2 bases from V and 4 bases from J, with 12 bases between. The CDR3: CASSFYSDSTEAFF. CDR3 DNA: TGCGCCAGCAGCTTCTACTCGGACAGCACTGAAGCTTTCTTT.

This chain uses TRBV7-9 with TRBJ1-4; D not certain. Germline V lookup: CDR1 SEHNR, CDR2 FQNEAQ (reference sequence). The V end was cut by 1 base, the J end by 0 bases, with 6 bases between. This CDR3 comprises 15 residues. The CDR3 spells CASSLVIATNEKLFF. DNA of the CDR3: TGTGCCAGCAGCTTAGTTATTGCAACTAATGAAAAACTGTTTTTT.

V is TRBV2 and J is TRBJ2-1, with TRBD2 matching over 8 bases. The CDR3 has 16 residues. The V and J ends lost 3 bases and 7 bases, in that order; junction bases with no gene match: 11. The V gene's germline CDR1 is SNHLY and CDR2 FYNNEI. The chain's CDR3 is CASSDEGTRVGNEQFF. CDR3 coding DNA: TGTGCCAGCAGTGATGAGGGGACTAGGGTCGGTAATGAGCAGTTCTTC.

V and J are TRBV4-2 and TRBJ1-4; no clear D gene. This CDR3 is built from 14 residues. Trimming shortened V by 3 bases and J by 8 bases, and 13 bases separated the two germline ends. Germline CDR1 LGHNA, CDR2 YNFKEQ. This chain's CDR3 is CASSQSAAEEKLFF. The CDR3 DNA sequence: TGTGCCAGCAGCCAGTCGGCAGCTGAAGAAAAACTGTTTTTT.

This clone has a single count. CDR3 amino acids: CATRTSGRGEQYF. In nucleotides, the CDR3 is TGTGCCACTAGGACTAGCGGGAGGGGAGAGCAGTACTTC. V and J are TRBV19 and TRBJ2-7; TRBD2 matches 15 bases. The CDR3 sequence is 13 residues long. The V segment lost 10 bases and the J segment 7 bases; nucleotides outside the gene matches: 5. From germline, CDR1 is LNHDA and CDR2 SQIVND (reference sequence).

This clone has a single count. The chain couples TRBV7-2 to TRBJ2-3; D is uncertain. This CDR3 spans 14 amino acids. Trimming left V 1 base short and J 6 bases short, with 11 bases between. Germline-derived CDR1 and CDR2 are SGHTA and FQGNSA. DNA of the CDR3: TGTGCCAGCAGCTTAGGCCGGAGAGGCGATACGCAGTATTTT. It yields the protein CASSLGRRGDTQYF.

This rearrangement joins TRBV5-1 to TRBJ2-1; unclear D gene. Trimming removed 3 bases from V and 0 bases from J, with 4 bases in between. Germline CDR1 SGHRS, CDR2 YFSETQ. This CDR3 has 13 residues. The CDR3 loop is CASSYPSYNEQFF. The DNA for the CDR3 is TGCGCCAGCAGCTACCCCTCCTACAATGAGCAGTTCTTC.

The CDR3 DNA sequence: TGTGCCAGCAGCTTGAGGGGTTCTATGAACACTGAAGCTTTCTTT. Encoded protein: CASSLRGSMNTEAFF. This chain connects TRBV5-6 to TRBJ1-1; a possible D gene is TRBD1 (5 bases). This CDR3 comprises 15 residues. V dropped 1 base and J dropped 0 bases, with 10 bases sitting between them. In germline, CDR1 is SGHDT, CDR2 YYEEEE.

This chain joins TRBV2 and TRBJ2-4; D not certain. V was pared by 6 bases and J by 5 bases, with 8 bases between. Germline CDR1 and CDR2: SNHLY and FYNNEI. This CDR3 comprises 12 residues. The CDR3 DNA reads as TGTGCCAGCAGATTGAGCGAAAACATTCAGTACTTC. Protein sequence: CASRLSENIQYF.

This clone is a singleton in its sample. The DNA of the CDR3 is TGTGCCAGCAGCTACCCAACAGGGGGGAACGGGGAGCTGTTTTTT. Its protein is CASSYPTGGNGELFF. The chain has TRBV7-2 and TRBJ2-2; TRBD1 matches 8 bases. The CDR3 length is 15 residues. Germline CDR1 is SGHTA and CDR2 is FQGNSA. V lost 4 bases and J lost 7; bases outside the gene matches: 8.

This clone was observed a single time. CDR3 nucleotide sequence: TGTGCCAGCAGCTTGGGATTGACCGGCGATTATAGCAATCAGCCCCAGCATTTT. Translated: CASSLGLTGDYSNQPQHF. The gene calls are TRBV7-9 and TRBJ1-5; D remains ambiguous. The CDR3 runs to 18 residues. Germline lookup yields CDR1 SEHNR and CDR2 FQNEAQ (reference sequence). Trimming removed 3 bases from V and 0 bases from J, with 18 bases in between.